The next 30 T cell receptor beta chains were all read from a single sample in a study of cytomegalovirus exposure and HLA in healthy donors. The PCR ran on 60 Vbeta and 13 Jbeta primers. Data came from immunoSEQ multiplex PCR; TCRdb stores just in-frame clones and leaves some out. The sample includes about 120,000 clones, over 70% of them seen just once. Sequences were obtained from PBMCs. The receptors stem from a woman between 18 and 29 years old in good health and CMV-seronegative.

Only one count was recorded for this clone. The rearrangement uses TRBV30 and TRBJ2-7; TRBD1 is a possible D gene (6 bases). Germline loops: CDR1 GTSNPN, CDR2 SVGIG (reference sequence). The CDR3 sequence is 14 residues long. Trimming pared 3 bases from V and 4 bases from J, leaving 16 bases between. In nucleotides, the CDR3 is TGTGCCTGGAGGGGAGACAGGAAAACTTACGAGCAGTACTTC. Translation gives CAWRGDRKTYEQYF.

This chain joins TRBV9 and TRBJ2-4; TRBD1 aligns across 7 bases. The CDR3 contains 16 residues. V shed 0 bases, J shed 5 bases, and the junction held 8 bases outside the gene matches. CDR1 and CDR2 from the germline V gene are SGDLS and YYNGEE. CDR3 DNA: TGTGCCAGCAGCGTAGGTCAGGGGGATGGCGAAAACATTCAGTACTTC. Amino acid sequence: CASSVGQGDGENIQYF.

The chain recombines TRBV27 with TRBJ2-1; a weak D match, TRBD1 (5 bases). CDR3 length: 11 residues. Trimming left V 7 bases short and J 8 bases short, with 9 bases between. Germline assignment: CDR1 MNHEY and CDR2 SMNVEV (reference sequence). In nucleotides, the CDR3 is TGTGCCAGCACCATAGGGGATGAGCAGTTCTTC. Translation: CASTIGDEQFF.

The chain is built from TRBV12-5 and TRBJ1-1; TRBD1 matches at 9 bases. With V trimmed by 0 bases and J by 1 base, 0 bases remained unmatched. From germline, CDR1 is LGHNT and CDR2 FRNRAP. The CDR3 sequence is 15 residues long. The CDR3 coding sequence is TGTGCTAGTGGTTTGGTACAGGGGGCGAACACTGAAGCTTTCTTT. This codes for CASGLVQGANTEAFF.

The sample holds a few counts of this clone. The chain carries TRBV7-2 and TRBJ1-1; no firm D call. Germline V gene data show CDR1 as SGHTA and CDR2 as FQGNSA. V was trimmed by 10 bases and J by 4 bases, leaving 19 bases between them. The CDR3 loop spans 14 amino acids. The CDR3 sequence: CAISPIARGTEAFF. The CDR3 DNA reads TGTGCCATCTCGCCCATCGCCCGGGGCACTGAAGCTTTCTTT.

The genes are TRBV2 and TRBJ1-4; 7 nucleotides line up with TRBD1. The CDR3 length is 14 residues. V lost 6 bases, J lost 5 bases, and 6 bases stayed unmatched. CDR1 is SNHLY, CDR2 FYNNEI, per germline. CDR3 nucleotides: TGTGCCAGCAGGGACAGGACAGGAAATGAAAAACTGTTTTTT. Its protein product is CASRDRTGNEKLFF.

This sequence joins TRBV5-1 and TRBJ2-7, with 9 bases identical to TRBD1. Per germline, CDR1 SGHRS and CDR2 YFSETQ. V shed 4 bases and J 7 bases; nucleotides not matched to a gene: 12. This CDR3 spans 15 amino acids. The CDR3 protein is CASSRWDRVKEEQYF. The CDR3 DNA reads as TGCGCCAGCAGCCGATGGGACAGGGTAAAAGAAGAGCAGTACTTC.

For the CDR3, the DNA is TGTGCCATCAGTGACTCCCAGATCACCGGGGAGCTGTTTTTT. Encoded protein: CAISDSQITGELFF. The rearrangement links TRBV10-3 to TRBJ2-2; no clear D gene. CDR3 length equals 14 residues. V lost 3 bases and J lost 4, with 9 bases in between. CDR1 is ENHRY and CDR2 is SYGVKD in the germline V gene.

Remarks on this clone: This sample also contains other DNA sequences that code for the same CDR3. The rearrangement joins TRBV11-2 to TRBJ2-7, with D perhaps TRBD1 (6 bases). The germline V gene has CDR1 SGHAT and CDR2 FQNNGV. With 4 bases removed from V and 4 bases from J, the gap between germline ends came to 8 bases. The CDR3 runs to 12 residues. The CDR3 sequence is CASSSQGYEQYF. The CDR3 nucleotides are TGTGCCAGCAGCTCACAGGGATACGAGCAGTACTTC.

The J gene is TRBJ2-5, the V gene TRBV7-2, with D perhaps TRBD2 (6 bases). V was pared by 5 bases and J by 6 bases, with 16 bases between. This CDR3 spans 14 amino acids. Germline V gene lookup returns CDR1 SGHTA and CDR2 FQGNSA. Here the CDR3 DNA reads TGTGCCAGCAGCCACCGGGACTGGCCTCAGACCCAGTACTTC. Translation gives CASSHRDWPQTQYF.

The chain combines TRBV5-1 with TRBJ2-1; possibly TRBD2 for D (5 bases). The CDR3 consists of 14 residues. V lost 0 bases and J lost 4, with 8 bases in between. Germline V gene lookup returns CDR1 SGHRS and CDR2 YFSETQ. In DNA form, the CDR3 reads TGCGCCAGCAGCTTGGAGCGGTCTTACAATGAGCAGTTCTTC. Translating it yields CASSLERSYNEQFF.

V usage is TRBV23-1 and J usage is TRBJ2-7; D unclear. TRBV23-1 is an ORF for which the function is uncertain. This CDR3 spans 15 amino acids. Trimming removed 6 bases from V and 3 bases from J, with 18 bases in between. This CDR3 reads CASRLTMMSGYEQYF. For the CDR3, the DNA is TGCGCCAGCAGACTAACGATGATGTCGGGCTACGAGCAGTACTTC.

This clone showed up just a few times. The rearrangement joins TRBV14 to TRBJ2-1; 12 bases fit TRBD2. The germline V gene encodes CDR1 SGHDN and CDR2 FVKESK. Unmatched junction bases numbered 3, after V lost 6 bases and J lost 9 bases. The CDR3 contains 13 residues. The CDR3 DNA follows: TGTGCCAGCAGGACTAGCGGGAGCGGTGAGCAGTTCTTC. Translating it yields CASRTSGSGEQFF.

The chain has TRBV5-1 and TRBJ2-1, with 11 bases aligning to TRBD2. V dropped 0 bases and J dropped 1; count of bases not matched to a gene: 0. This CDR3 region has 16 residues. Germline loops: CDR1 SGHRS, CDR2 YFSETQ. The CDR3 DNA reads TGCGCCAGCAGCTTGGCTAGCGGGAGGTCCTACAATGAGCAGTTCTTC. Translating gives CASSLASGRSYNEQFF.

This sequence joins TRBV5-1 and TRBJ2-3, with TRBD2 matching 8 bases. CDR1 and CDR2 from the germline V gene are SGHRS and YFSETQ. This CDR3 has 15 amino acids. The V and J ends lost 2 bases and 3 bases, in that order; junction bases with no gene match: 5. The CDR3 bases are TGCGCCAGCAGCTTTGGGACTAGTAATACAGATACGCAGTATTTT. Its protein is CASSFGTSNTDTQYF.

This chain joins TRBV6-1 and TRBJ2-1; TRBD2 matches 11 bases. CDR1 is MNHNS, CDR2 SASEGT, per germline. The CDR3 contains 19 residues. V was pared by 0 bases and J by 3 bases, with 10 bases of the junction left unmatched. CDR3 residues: CASSEAGRGLAAVYNEQFF. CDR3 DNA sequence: TGTGCCAGCAGTGAAGCGGGCAGGGGACTAGCGGCCGTCTACAATGAGCAGTTCTTC.

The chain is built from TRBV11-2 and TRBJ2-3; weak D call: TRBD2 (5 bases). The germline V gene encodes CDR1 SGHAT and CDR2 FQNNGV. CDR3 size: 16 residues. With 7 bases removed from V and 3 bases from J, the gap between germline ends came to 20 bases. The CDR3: CASTLRWVRGTDTQYF. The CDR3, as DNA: TGTGCCAGCACCCTGAGATGGGTCCGCGGGACAGATACGCAGTATTTT.

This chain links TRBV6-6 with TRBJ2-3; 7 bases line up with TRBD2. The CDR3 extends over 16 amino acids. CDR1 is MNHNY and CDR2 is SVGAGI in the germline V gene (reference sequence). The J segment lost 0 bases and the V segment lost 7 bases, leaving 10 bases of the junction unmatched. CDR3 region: CASTHTGRGSTDTQYF. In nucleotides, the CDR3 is TGTGCCAGCACCCACACGGGGCGGGGGAGCACAGATACGCAGTATTTT.

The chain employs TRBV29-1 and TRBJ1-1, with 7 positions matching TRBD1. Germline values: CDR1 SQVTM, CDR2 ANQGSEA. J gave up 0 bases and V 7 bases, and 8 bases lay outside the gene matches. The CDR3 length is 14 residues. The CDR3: CSATGTEMNTEAFF. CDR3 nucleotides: TGCAGCGCCACCGGGACAGAAATGAACACTGAAGCTTTCTTT.

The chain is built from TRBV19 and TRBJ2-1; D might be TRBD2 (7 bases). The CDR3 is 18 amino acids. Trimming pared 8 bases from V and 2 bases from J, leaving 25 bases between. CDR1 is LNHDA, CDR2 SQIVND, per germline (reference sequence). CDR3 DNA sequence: TGTGCCAGTCGGGGGCCTTATAGGGGCGGGAGCCCCTACAATGAGCAGTTCTTC. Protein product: CASRGPYRGGSPYNEQFF.

This CDR3 is CASSIQISGAFF. Written as DNA, the CDR3 is TGTGCCAGCAGCATACAAATAAGCGGAGCTTTCTTT. V usage is TRBV6-1 and J usage is TRBJ1-1, with no clear D. CDR3 length: 12 amino acids. The germline gives CDR1 MNHNS, CDR2 SASEGT. V gave up 6 bases and J gave up 10 bases, with 15 bases separating them.

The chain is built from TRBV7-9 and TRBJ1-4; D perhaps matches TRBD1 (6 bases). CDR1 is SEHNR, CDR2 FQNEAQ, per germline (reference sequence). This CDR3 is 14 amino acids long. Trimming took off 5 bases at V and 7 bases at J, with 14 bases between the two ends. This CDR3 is CASSTGLSSEKLFF. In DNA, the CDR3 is TGTGCCAGCAGCACAGGGTTGTCGAGTGAAAAACTGTTTTTT. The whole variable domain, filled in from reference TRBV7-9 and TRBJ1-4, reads DTGVSQNPRHKITKRGQNVTFRCDPISEHNRLYWYRQTLGQGPEFLTYFQNEAQLEKSRLLSDRFSAERPKGSFSTLEIQRTEQGDSAMYLCASSTGLSSEKLFFGSGTQLSVL.

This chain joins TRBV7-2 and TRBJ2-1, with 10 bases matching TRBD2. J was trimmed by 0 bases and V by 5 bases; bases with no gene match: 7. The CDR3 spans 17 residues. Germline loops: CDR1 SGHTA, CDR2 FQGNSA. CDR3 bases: TGTGCCAGCAGCGGATGGACTAGCGGTTTCTCCTACAATGAGCAGTTCTTC. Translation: CASSGWTSGFSYNEQFF.

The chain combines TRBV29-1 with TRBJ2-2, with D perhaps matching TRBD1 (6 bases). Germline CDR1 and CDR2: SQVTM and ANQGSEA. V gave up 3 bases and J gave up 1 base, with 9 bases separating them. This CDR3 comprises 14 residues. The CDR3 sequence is CSVDDRRNTGELFF. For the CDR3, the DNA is TGCAGCGTTGACGACAGGCGGAACACCGGGGAGCTGTTTTTT.

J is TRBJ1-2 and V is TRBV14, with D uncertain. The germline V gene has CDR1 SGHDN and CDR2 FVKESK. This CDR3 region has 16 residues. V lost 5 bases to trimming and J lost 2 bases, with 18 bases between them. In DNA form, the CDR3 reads TGTGCCAGCAGCGAATTTCGATCCGCTACGAACTATGGCTACACCTTC. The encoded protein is CASSEFRSATNYGYTF.

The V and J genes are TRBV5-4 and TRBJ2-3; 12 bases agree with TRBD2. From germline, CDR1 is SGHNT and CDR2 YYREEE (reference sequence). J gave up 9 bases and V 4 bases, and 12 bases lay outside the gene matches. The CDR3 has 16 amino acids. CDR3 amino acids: CASSPYRAGLAGTQYF. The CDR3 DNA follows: TGTGCCAGCAGCCCTTATCGAGCCGGACTAGCGGGAACGCAGTATTTT.

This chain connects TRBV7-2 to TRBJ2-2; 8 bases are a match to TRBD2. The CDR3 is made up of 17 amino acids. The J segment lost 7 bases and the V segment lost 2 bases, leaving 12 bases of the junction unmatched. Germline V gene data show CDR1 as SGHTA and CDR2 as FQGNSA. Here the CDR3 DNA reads TGTGCCAGCAGCTTAACTCCGGGACTAGAGGTTAGCGGGGAGCTGTTTTTT. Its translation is CASSLTPGLEVSGELFF.

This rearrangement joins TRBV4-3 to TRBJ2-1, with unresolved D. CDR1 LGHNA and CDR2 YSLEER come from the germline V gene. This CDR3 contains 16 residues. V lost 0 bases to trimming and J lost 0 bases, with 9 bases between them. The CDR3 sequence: CASSQDRFGSYNEQFF. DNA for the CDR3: TGCGCCAGCAGCCAAGACCGGTTCGGCTCCTACAATGAGCAGTTCTTC.

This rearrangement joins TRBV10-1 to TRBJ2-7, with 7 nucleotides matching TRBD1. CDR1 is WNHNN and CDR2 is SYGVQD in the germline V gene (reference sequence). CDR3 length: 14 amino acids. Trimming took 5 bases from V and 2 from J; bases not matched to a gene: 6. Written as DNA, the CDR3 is TGCGCCAGCAGTACCGGGACAGAGCCCTACGAGCAGTACTTC. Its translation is CASSTGTEPYEQYF.

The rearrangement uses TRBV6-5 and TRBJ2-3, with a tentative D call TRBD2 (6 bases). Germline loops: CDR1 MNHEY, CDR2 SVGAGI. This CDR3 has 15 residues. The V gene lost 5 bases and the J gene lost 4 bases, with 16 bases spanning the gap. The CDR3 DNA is TGTGCCAGCAGTCAGGCACTCCGCGGGGCAGATACGCAGTATTTT. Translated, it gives CASSQALRGADTQYF.